The next 22 T cell receptor beta chains were all read from a single sample in a study of CD8 T cell repertoires and HIV-1 epitope variants. Here immunoSEQ multiplex PCR was the method, and the copy in TCRdb shows in-frame clones only, minus some. Seen here are under 100,000 clones, around 67% observed once, and the top ten hold around a quarter. What was sequenced was uncultured baseline CD8+ T cells from peripheral blood mononuclear cells (PBMCs). The receptors originated from a male donor with HIV.

The V and J genes are TRBV15 and TRBJ1-4; D possibly corresponds to TRBD1 (5 bases). CDR1 is LNHNV, CDR2 YYDKDF, per germline (reference sequence). V lost 0 bases to trimming and J lost 5 bases, with 10 bases between them. This CDR3 region has 15 residues. CDR3 nucleotides: TGTGCCACCAGCAGAGAACAGGTGGAGAATGAAAAACTGTTTTTT. This gives the protein CATSREQVENEKLFF.

V usage is TRBV7-3 and J usage is TRBJ1-3; the D is unclear. V dropped 4 bases and J dropped 2 bases, with 9 bases sitting between them. Germline CDR1 SGHTA, CDR2 FQGTGA. The CDR3 runs 14 residues. CDR3 sequence reads: CASSSLAAGNTIYF. The DNA for the CDR3 is TGTGCCAGCAGCTCCCTAGCGGCTGGAAACACCATATATTTT.

The chain uses TRBV7-2 and TRBJ2-7; 7 bases align to TRBD1. V lost 3 bases and J lost 2; bases outside the gene matches: 4. This CDR3 is 14 amino acids long. Germline V lookup: CDR1 SGHTA, CDR2 FQGNSA. CDR3 sequence (DNA): TGTGCCAGCAGCTTGTCGGGACAGACCTACGAGCAGTACTTC. It yields the protein CASSLSGQTYEQYF.

The chain recombines TRBV5-4 with TRBJ1-3; D unresolved. Deletions cut 0 bases from V and 0 bases from J, with 10 bases between. Germline CDR1 SGHNT, CDR2 YYREEE (reference sequence). The CDR3 runs to 16 residues. DNA of the CDR3: TGTGCCAGCAGCTTGGTTAGCCAGAGCTCTGGAAACACCATATATTTT. Protein product: CASSLVSQSSGNTIYF.

A single count supports this clone. The V and J genes are TRBV28 and TRBJ2-7, with 8 nucleotides matching TRBD1. The CDR3 consists of 15 residues. The J segment lost 2 bases and the V segment lost 1 base, leaving 4 bases of the junction unmatched. Germline CDR1 and CDR2: MDHEN and SYDVKM. CDR3 coding DNA: TGTGCCAGCAGTTTATCTACAGGGGGTCCCTACGAGCAGTACTTC. It encodes CASSLSTGGPYEQYF. The whole variable domain, remainder taken from reference TRBV28 and TRBJ2-7, is DVKVTQSSRYLVKRTGEKVFLECVQDMDHENMFWYRQDPGLGLRLIYFSYDVKMKEKGDIPEGYSVSREKKERFSLILESASTNQTSMYLCASSLSTGGPYEQYFGPGTRLTVT.

This clone appeared a few times. The J gene is TRBJ1-5, the V gene TRBV30; D is unclear. V was shortened by 3 bases and J by 6 bases, with 15 bases between the two germline ends. Germline-derived CDR1 and CDR2 are GTSNPN and SVGIG (reference sequence). The CDR3 runs 14 residues. CDR3 protein: CAWRRSSVGQPQHF. CDR3 coding DNA: TGTGCCTGGAGACGGTCGAGTGTTGGTCAGCCCCAGCATTTT.

V is TRBV2 and J is TRBJ1-2, with D perhaps matching TRBD1 (5 bases). Trimming cost V 3 bases and J 4 bases, with 18 bases left between them. Germline assignment: CDR1 SNHLY and CDR2 FYNNEI. This CDR3 is 16 amino acids long. DNA for the CDR3: TGTGCCAGCAGTGAGGGGGTCATAACGCGGGGCTATGGCTACACCTTC. Translated: CASSEGVITRGYGYTF. Based on the CDR3 plus reference TRBV2 and TRBJ1-2, the full variable domain is EPEVTQTPSHQVTQMGQEVILRCVPISNHLYFYWYRQILGQKVEFLVSFYNNEISEKSEIFDDQFSVERPDGSNFTLKIRSTKLEDSAMYFCASSEGVITRGYGYTFGSGTRLTVV.

This clone was detected a few times. The chain joins TRBV4-3 to TRBJ1-2; D is possibly TRBD1 (6 bases). Trimming stripped 0 bases from V and 4 bases from J, with 9 bases between. Per the germline V gene, CDR1 is LGHNA and CDR2 is YSLEER. The CDR3 loop spans 14 amino acids. The CDR3 DNA sequence: TGCGCCAGCAGCCAAGAAACAGGGACCTATGGCTACACCTTC. It yields the protein CASSQETGTYGYTF.

In nucleotides, the CDR3 is TGCAGCGTTGATTCAACAGATCTGCTGCGGGGAAACAATGAGCAGTTCTTC. Encoded protein: CSVDSTDLLRGNNEQFF. This chain joins TRBV29-1 and TRBJ2-1; D perhaps matches TRBD2 (6 bases). Germline V gene lookup returns CDR1 SQVTM and CDR2 ANQGSEA. This CDR3 comprises 17 residues. V was trimmed by 3 bases and J by 5 bases, leaving 23 bases between them.

In this sample, this clone turned up once. The gene calls are TRBV6-5 and TRBJ1-5; no definite D call. CDR3 length: 15 residues. Trimming took off 0 bases at V and 4 bases at J, with 10 bases between the two ends. Germline CDR1 MNHEY, CDR2 SVGAGI. DNA of the CDR3: TGTGCCAGCAGTTACTCGCTTACATCTAATCAGCCCCAGCATTTT. Translated: CASSYSLTSNQPQHF.

This sequence joins TRBV4-3 and TRBJ2-7; 8 nucleotides align to TRBD1. Germline CDR1 is LGHNA and CDR2 is YSLEER. The CDR3 covers 13 residues. V shed 3 bases, J shed 6 bases, and the junction held 4 bases outside the gene matches. The CDR3 DNA reads TGCGCCAGCAGCCAGGACAGGGCTAGCGAGCAGTACTTC. Residues: CASSQDRASEQYF.

This clone was observed a few times. The V call is TRBV19, the J call TRBJ2-1; TRBD1 might be the D (6 bases). From germline, CDR1 is LNHDA and CDR2 SQIVND (reference sequence). The CDR3 loop spans 14 amino acids. V was pared by 3 bases and J by 8 bases, with 14 bases between. CDR3 coding DNA: TGTGCCAGTAGTATGGGCAGGGGTCCGCATGAGCAGTTCTTC. Translation: CASSMGRGPHEQFF.

V is TRBV28 and J is TRBJ2-2; TRBD1 matches 9 bases. V was clipped by 10 bases and J by 7 bases; unmatched bases: 7. Germline CDR1 is MDHEN and CDR2 is SYDVKM. The CDR3 extends over 13 amino acids. The CDR3: CATRQGGIGELFF. The CDR3 DNA reads TGTGCCACCCGACAGGGGGGAATCGGGGAGCTGTTTTTT.

The rearrangement uses TRBV19 and TRBJ2-7; the match to TRBD2 covers 12 bases. Germline assignment: CDR1 LNHDA and CDR2 SQIVND (reference sequence). The length of the CDR3 is 15 residues. The ends lost 4 bases at V and 4 bases at J; junction bases unmatched: 5. CDR3 DNA: TGTGCCAGTAGTACTAGCGGGAGGGCGACGTACGAGCAGTACTTC. It translates to CASSTSGRATYEQYF. The full variable domain, its missing parts supplied by reference TRBV19 and TRBJ2-7, is DGGITQSPKYLFRKEGQNVTLSCEQNLNHDAMYWYRQDPGQGLRLIYYSQIVNDFQKGDIAEGYSVSREKKESFPLTVTSAQKNPTAFYLCASSTSGRATYEQYFGPGTRLTVT.

The chain combines TRBV28 with TRBJ2-1, with a tentative D call TRBD2 (7 bases). Trimming took 6 bases from V and 7 from J, leaving 10 bases between them. Per the germline V gene, CDR1 is MDHEN and CDR2 is SYDVKM. CDR3 length equals 12 residues. CDR3: CASRGGPNEQFF. The CDR3 DNA reads TGTGCCAGCAGGGGGGGGCCAAATGAGCAGTTCTTC.

This chain joins TRBV2 and TRBJ1-4; TRBD1 might be the D (5 bases). The germline gives CDR1 SNHLY, CDR2 FYNNEI. V was pared by 8 bases and J by 8 bases, with 15 bases between. The CDR3 loop spans 13 amino acids. The CDR3: CASWDPGKEKLFF. CDR3 DNA: TGTGCCAGCTGGGACCCCGGGAAAGAAAAACTGTTTTTT.

The CDR3: CASSVDGGGFQETQYF. The CDR3, as DNA: TGTGCCAGCAGCGTAGATGGCGGGGGATTCCAAGAGACCCAGTACTTC. The chain links TRBV9 to TRBJ2-5, with 7 bases that match TRBD2. The V gene's germline CDR1 is SGDLS and CDR2 YYNGEE. The CDR3 consists of 16 residues. J gave up 1 base and V 0 bases, and 6 bases lay outside the gene matches.

In this sample, this clone turned up a few times. Additional DNA sequences in this sample encode the identical CDR3. The V call is TRBV5-1, the J call TRBJ1-2, with D perhaps TRBD1 (5 bases). There are 14 residues in the CDR3. Trimming took off 1 base at V and 3 bases at J, with 10 bases between the two ends. Germline CDR1 is SGHRS and CDR2 is YFSETQ. The chain's CDR3 is CASSLSGGDYGYTF. The CDR3 DNA reads TGCGCCAGCAGCTTGTCTGGGGGAGACTATGGCTACACCTTC. Supplemented by reference TRBV5-1 and TRBJ1-2, the full variable domain reads KAGVTQTPRYLIKTRGQQVTLSCSPISGHRSVSWYQQTPGQGLQFLFEYFSETQRNKGNFPGRFSGRQFSNSRSEMNVSTLELGDSALYLCASSLSGGDYGYTFGSGTRLTVV.

This clone was observed once. The rearrangement joins TRBV27 to TRBJ1-4, with 7 positions matching TRBD1. Looked up from germline, CDR1 is MNHEY and CDR2 is SMNVEV (reference sequence). With V trimmed by 3 bases and J by 7 bases, 2 bases remained unmatched. There are 13 residues in the CDR3. CDR3 nucleotide sequence: TGTGCCAGCAGTTTGACAGGGCGTGAAAAACTGTTTTTT. It translates to CASSLTGREKLFF.

This chain links TRBV7-2 with TRBJ2-3, with D possibly being TRBD1 (5 bases). CDR1 is SGHTA and CDR2 is FQGNSA in the germline V gene. The CDR3 extends over 15 amino acids. The ends were cut back, 2 bases at V and 5 bases at J, with 14 bases in the middle. Written as DNA, the CDR3 is TGTGCCAGCAGCTTAAGTCGGCAGGGCCGAGATACGCAGTATTTT. Translating it yields CASSLSRQGRDTQYF.

V usage is TRBV9 and J usage is TRBJ2-3; 9 nucleotides align to TRBD2. Trimming at V came to 4 bases and at J to 1 base, leaving 1 base not matched to a gene. The CDR3 contains 14 residues. In germline, CDR1 is SGDLS, CDR2 YYNGEE. In DNA form, the CDR3 reads TGTGCCAGCAGCAGGACTAGCGGCACAGATACGCAGTATTTT. Its protein product is CASSRTSGTDTQYF.

The rearrangement joins TRBV19 to TRBJ1-3; 7 bases fit TRBD1. Germline V gene lookup returns CDR1 LNHDA and CDR2 SQIVND (reference sequence). This CDR3 is built from 16 residues. V shed 6 bases and J 1 base; nucleotides not matched to a gene: 9. Here the CDR3 reads CASRQQGRPSGNTIYF. CDR3 sequence (DNA): TGTGCCAGTAGACAACAGGGGCGCCCTTCTGGAAACACCATATATTTT.